This T cell receptor beta chain was obtained from a study of blood T cell repertoires in COVID-19. Study-level background: COVID-19 samples, acute and convalescent, were from the United States, Italy and Spain. PBMCs, B-cell-depleted T cells, or T cells were the source of the cDNA or gDNA that made up the material.

Per the authors' pipeline: Amplification with reference gene primers provided the estimates of nucleated cell counts. Assay used: immunoSEQ multiplex PCR; TCRdb lists only in-frame clones, some missing. V and J calls and clone size are as listed in that table; D and trimming were resolved from the DNA. Of some 220,000 clones in the sample, 80% were seen once. Sequencing was done on a sample of peripheral blood. The source of this sequence is a woman in her seventies with acute or convalescent COVID-19.

The CDR3 region has the DNA TGTGCCAGCAGTACAGGACAGGGGGCTGCCGGGGAGCTGTTTTTT. Translating it yields CASSTGQGAAGELFF. The chain carries TRBV6-2 or TRBV6-3 and TRBJ2-2, with TRBD1 identical over 11 bases. The CDR3 runs 15 residues. With 5 bases clipped from V and 6 bases from J, the junction kept 5 bases outside the gene matches. Germline loops: CDR1 MNHEY, CDR2 SVGEGT.